What follows are 22 T cell receptor beta chains derived from one specimen sequenced in a study of blood T cell repertoires in COVID-19. Sequencing was performed with immunoSEQ multiplex PCR; in TCRdb, only in-frame clones are kept and a portion is missing. The table has more than 95,000 clones, 84% seen once; the top ten hold more than 10%. Material for sequencing was peripheral blood. These receptors all stem from a human donor in a cohort sampled during active COVID-19.

The chain recombines TRBV28 with TRBJ1-1; perhaps TRBD1 as D (5 bases). The CDR3 has 15 amino acids. The V end was cut by 6 bases, the J end by 1 base, with 15 bases between. Germline lookup yields CDR1 MDHEN and CDR2 SYDVKM. CDR3: CASSLPGLRNTEAFF. In DNA form, the CDR3 reads TGTGCCAGCAGCTTGCCGGGACTCAGGAACACTGAAGCTTTCTTT.

This CDR3 reads CAWSVRDRQFF. CDR3 bases: TGTGCCTGGAGTGTACGGGACAGGCAGTTCTTC. This chain connects TRBV30 to TRBJ2-1; the match to TRBD1 covers 7 bases. CDR3 length: 11 amino acids. The germline gives CDR1 GTSNPN, CDR2 SVGIG (reference sequence). The ends lost 0 bases at V and 12 bases at J; junction bases unmatched: 2. Based on the CDR3 plus reference TRBV30 and TRBJ2-1, the full variable domain is SQTIHQWPATLVQPVGSPLSLECTVEGTSNPNLYWYRQAAGRGLQLLFYSVGIGQISSEVPQNLSASRPQDRQFILSSKKLLLSDSGFYLCAWSVRDRQFFGPGTRLTVL.

This chain connects TRBV4-2 to TRBJ1-2; TRBD1 is a possible D gene (5 bases). From germline, CDR1 is LGHNA and CDR2 YNFKEQ. The CDR3 is 14 residues long. Deletions cut 3 bases from V and 8 bases from J, with 16 bases between. The chain's CDR3 is CASSQSEGAGGYTF. CDR3 bases: TGTGCCAGCAGCCAGTCAGAAGGGGCGGGGGGCTACACCTTC.

This clone is a singleton in its sample. V gene TRBV7-2 combines with J gene TRBJ1-1, with D unresolved. This CDR3 spans 15 amino acids. The germline V and J ends were trimmed by 0 bases and 5 bases, with 13 bases remaining between them. Germline CDR1 is SGHTA and CDR2 is FQGNSA. DNA for the CDR3: TGTGCCAGCAGCTTAGCGCCTCGGGGTGGAACTGAAGCTTTCTTT. Translation: CASSLAPRGGTEAFF.

This CDR3 is CATSLGQNNSPLHF. CDR3 coding DNA: TGTGCCACCAGCCTGGGACAGAATAATTCACCCCTCCACTTT. The J gene is TRBJ1-6, the V gene TRBV15; the match to TRBD1 covers 7 bases. The trim removed 5 bases at V and 5 bases at J, leaving 3 bases unmatched. The CDR3 consists of 14 residues. Germline V gene data show CDR1 as LNHNV and CDR2 as YYDKDF (reference sequence).

This chain links TRBV11-2 with TRBJ2-1; no reliable D call. Trimming cost V 5 bases and J 7 bases, with 15 bases left between them. This CDR3 comprises 14 residues. Per the germline V gene, CDR1 is SGHAT and CDR2 is FQNNGV. The CDR3 nucleotides are TGTGCCAGCAGCACCCGTCCACAGTTTAATGAGCAGTTCTTC. This translates into CASSTRPQFNEQFF.

The chain links TRBV7-9 to TRBJ2-3, with 9 positions matching TRBD2. This CDR3 contains 17 residues. V was pared by 5 bases and J by 2 bases, with 11 bases of the junction left unmatched. Germline CDR1 SEHNR, CDR2 FQNEAQ (reference sequence). CDR3 in DNA: TGTGCCAGCAGCCCATGGGTGACTAGCGGAGTCACAGATACGCAGTATTTT. Translated: CASSPWVTSGVTDTQYF.

V is TRBV7-3 and J is TRBJ2-2; D is possibly TRBD1 (6 bases). Per germline, CDR1 SGHTA and CDR2 FQGTGA. CDR3 length equals 15 residues. Trimming took 3 bases from V and 3 from J, leaving 11 bases between them. The CDR3 sequence is CASSLRQGHTGELFF. CDR3 sequence (DNA): TGTGCCAGCAGCTTGAGGCAGGGGCACACCGGGGAGCTGTTTTTT.

This rearrangement joins TRBV5-8 to TRBJ1-1; tentatively, D is TRBD1 (6 bases). The germline V gene has CDR1 SGHTS and CDR2 YDEGEE. The V gene lost 4 bases and the J gene lost 6 bases, with 16 bases spanning the gap. This CDR3 comprises 14 residues. The CDR3 here is CASSDRGGGAEAFF. In DNA form, the CDR3 reads TGTGCCAGCAGCGACCGGGGAGGGGGGGCTGAAGCTTTCTTT.

This chain links TRBV21-1 with TRBJ2-5; whether TRBD2, the table's D call, matches the DNA was not checked. TRBV21-1 is termed a pseudogene. CDR3 length: 9 amino acids. CDR3 in DNA: TGTGCGCGCGGGGAGACCCAGTACTTC. The encoded protein is CARGETQYF.

V usage is TRBV19 and J usage is TRBJ2-1, with 13 bases aligning to TRBD2. V lost 5 bases, J lost 12 bases, and 4 bases stayed unmatched. CDR1 and CDR2 from the germline V gene are LNHDA and SQIVND (reference sequence). The CDR3 is 13 amino acids. The CDR3 protein is CASSETSGGGQFF. CDR3 sequence (DNA): TGTGCCAGTAGTGAAACTAGCGGGGGGGGGCAGTTCTTC.

The J gene is TRBJ1-2, the V gene TRBV3-1 (or the pseudogene TRBV3-2); no clear D gene. Germline CDR1 is LGHDT and CDR2 is YNNKEL (reference sequence). Between the trimmed V and J ends, which lost 5 bases and 8 bases, there was a span of 15 bases. The CDR3 runs 13 residues. The CDR3 spells CASSSAGPEGYTF. CDR3 nucleotides: TGTGCCAGCAGCTCGGCGGGTCCTGAAGGCTACACCTTC.

The rearrangement links TRBV30 to TRBJ1-5; 8 bases are a match to TRBD1. CDR1 GTSNPN and CDR2 SVGIG come from the germline V gene (reference sequence). V shed 0 bases, J shed 6 bases, and the junction held 10 bases outside the gene matches. The CDR3 has 16 residues. CDR3 region: CAWSVHGGQGGQPQHF. The CDR3 DNA sequence: TGTGCCTGGAGTGTACACGGAGGACAGGGCGGTCAGCCCCAGCATTTT.

This clone was observed a single time. This chain uses TRBV5-8 with TRBJ2-1; 12 nucleotides match TRBD2. Germline values: CDR1 SGHTS, CDR2 YDEGEE. The CDR3 sequence is 16 residues long. V trimming: 4 bases; J trimming: 7 bases; junction bases outside the gene matches: 9. In nucleotides, the CDR3 is TGTGCCAGCAGCCGGTGGTCTAGCGGGGGGGGGAATGAGCAGTTCTTC. As protein: CASSRWSSGGGNEQFF.

This chain links TRBV7-2 with TRBJ2-1; D is unclear. V lost 3 bases, J lost 12 bases, and 18 bases lay in between. The germline gives CDR1 SGHTA, CDR2 FQGNSA. The CDR3 has 14 amino acids. CDR3 protein: CASSLGRKNSGQFF. The CDR3 region has the DNA TGTGCCAGCAGCTTGGGCAGGAAGAATTCTGGGCAGTTCTTC.

V is TRBV30 and J is TRBJ2-7, with 7 nucleotides matching TRBD2. This CDR3 is 11 amino acids long. With V trimmed by 3 bases and J by 6 bases, 2 bases remained unmatched. Germline lookup yields CDR1 GTSNPN and CDR2 SVGIG (reference sequence). The CDR3 loop is CAWSGTIEQYF. In DNA, the CDR3 is TGTGCCTGGAGCGGGACTATCGAGCAGTACTTC. Combining the CDR3 with reference TRBV30 and TRBJ2-7 gives the whole variable domain SQTIHQWPATLVQPVGSPLSLECTVEGTSNPNLYWYRQAAGRGLQLLFYSVGIGQISSEVPQNLSASRPQDRQFILSSKKLLLSDSGFYLCAWSGTIEQYFGPGTRLTVT.

The chain carries TRBV5-1 and TRBJ2-1; TRBD2 matches at 7 bases. CDR3 length: 14 amino acids. The V gene's germline CDR1 is SGHRS and CDR2 YFSETQ. After removal of 0 bases from V and 8 bases from J, the junction contained 5 bases not matched to a gene. CDR3 in amino acids: CASSLAGGADEQFF. The DNA of the CDR3 is TGCGCCAGCAGCTTGGCGGGGGGAGCCGATGAGCAGTTCTTC.

The CDR3 is CASSAMDEQFF. The CDR3 nucleotides are TGTGCCAGCAGTGCTATGGATGAGCAGTTCTTC. The rearrangement links TRBV25-1 to TRBJ2-1, with D unresolved. CDR3 length equals 11 residues. Germline lookup yields CDR1 MGHDK and CDR2 SYGVNS. Between the trimmed V and J ends, which lost 4 bases and 8 bases, there was a span of 6 bases.

With regard to this clone: The same CDR3 also results from other DNA sequences found in this sample. V is TRBV6-5 and J is TRBJ1-2; TRBD1 agrees at 7 bases. The CDR3 runs 13 residues. Germline V gene lookup returns CDR1 MNHEY and CDR2 SVGAGI. J lost 2 bases, V lost 5 bases, and 2 bases had no gene match. This CDR3 is CASSPTGNYGYTF. The CDR3 nucleotides are TGTGCCAGCAGTCCGACAGGGAACTATGGCTACACCTTC.

The chain is built from TRBV27 and TRBJ2-7; TRBD1 matches 7 bases. The length of the CDR3 is 15 residues. J gave up 4 bases and V 6 bases, and 12 bases lay outside the gene matches. The germline V gene encodes CDR1 MNHEY and CDR2 SMNVEV (reference sequence). CDR3 nucleotide sequence: TGTGCCAGCAGGCCCTACCGGGACAGACAGTACGAGCAGTACTTC. It is translated as CASRPYRDRQYEQYF.

In the case of this clone: Other DNA sequences in the same sample also yield this CDR3. The genes are TRBV27 and TRBJ2-5, with 7 bases fitting TRBD2. CDR1 is MNHEY and CDR2 is SMNVEV in the germline V gene (reference sequence). The CDR3 contains 13 residues. V dropped 4 bases and J dropped 2; count of bases not matched to a gene: 1. CDR3 protein: CASSSLAQETQYF. In DNA form, the CDR3 reads TGTGCCAGCAGTTCACTAGCGCAAGAGACCCAGTACTTC.

The rearrangement links TRBV11-2 to TRBJ2-5; D remains unclear. The germline V gene encodes CDR1 SGHAT and CDR2 FQNNGV. The CDR3 runs 12 residues. V shed 3 bases and J shed 7 bases, with 9 bases lying between them. The CDR3 loop reads CASSFFSRTQYF. The CDR3 DNA reads as TGTGCCAGCAGCTTTTTCTCTCGGACCCAGTACTTC.